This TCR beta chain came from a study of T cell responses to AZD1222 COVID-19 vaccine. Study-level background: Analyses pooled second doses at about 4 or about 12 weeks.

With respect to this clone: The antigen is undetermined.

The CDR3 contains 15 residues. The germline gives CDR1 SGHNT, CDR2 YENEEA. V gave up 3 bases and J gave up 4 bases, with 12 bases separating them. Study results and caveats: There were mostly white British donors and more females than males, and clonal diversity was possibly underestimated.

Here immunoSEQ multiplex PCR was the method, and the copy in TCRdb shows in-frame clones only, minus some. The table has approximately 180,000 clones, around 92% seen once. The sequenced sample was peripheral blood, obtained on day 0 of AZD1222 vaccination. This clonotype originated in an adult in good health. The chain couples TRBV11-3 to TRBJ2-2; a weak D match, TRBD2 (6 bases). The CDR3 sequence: CASSLFSGITGELFF. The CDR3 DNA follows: TGTGCCAGCAGCTTGTTTAGCGGAATCACCGGGGAGCTGTTTTTT.